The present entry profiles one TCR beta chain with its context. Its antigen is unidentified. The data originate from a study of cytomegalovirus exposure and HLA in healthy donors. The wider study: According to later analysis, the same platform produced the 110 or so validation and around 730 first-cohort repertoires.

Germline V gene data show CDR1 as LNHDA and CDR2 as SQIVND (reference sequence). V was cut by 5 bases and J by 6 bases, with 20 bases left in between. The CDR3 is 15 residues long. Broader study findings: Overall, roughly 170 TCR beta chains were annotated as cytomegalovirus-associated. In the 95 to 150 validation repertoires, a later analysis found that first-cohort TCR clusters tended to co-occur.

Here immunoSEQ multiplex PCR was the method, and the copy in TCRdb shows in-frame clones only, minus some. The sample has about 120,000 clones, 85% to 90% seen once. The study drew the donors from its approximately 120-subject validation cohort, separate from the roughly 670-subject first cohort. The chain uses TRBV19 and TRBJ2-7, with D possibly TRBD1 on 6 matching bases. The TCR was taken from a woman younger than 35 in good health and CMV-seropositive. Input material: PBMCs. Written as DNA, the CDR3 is TGTGCCAGTAGTCCAGGGGTCATCCTTCGGGGCGAGCAGTACTTC. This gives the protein CASSPGVILRGEQYF.